This T cell receptor (beta chain) is from a study of blood T cell repertoires in COVID-19. For the study at large: From the United States, Italy and Spain came samples of acute and convalescent COVID-19. The analysed material was cDNA or gDNA that came from T cells, B-cell-depleted T cells, or PBMCs.

Methods used by the authors: Amplifying reference gene primers gave estimates of nucleated cell counts. TCRdb's table, derived via immunoSEQ multiplex PCR, lists solely in-frame clones and lacks some. V and J calls and clone size are those listed in that table; D and trimming were worked out from the DNA. The table lists 30,000 to 40,000 clones, almost 90% of them singletons. The sample was peripheral blood. This TCR came from a man in his fifties or sixties with active or convalescent COVID-19.

The CDR3 sequence: CASRNRDNQPQHF. The DNA of the CDR3 is TGTGCCAGTCGCAACAGGGACAATCAGCCCCAGCATTTT. The rearrangement joins TRBV19 to TRBJ1-5; tentatively, D is TRBD1 (6 bases). The CDR3 totals 13 residues. Between the trimmed V and J ends, which lost 8 bases and 3 bases, there was a span of 11 bases. In germline, CDR1 is LNHDA, CDR2 SQIVND (reference sequence). The full variable domain, rest sourced from reference TRBV19 and TRBJ1-5, is DGGITQSPKYLFRKEGQNVTLSCEQNLNHDAMYWYRQDPGQGLRLIYYSQIVNDFQKGDIAEGYSVSREKKESFPLTVTSAQKNPTAFYLCASRNRDNQPQHFGDGTRLSIL.